Each of the 23 T cell receptor beta chains below was sequenced from the same sample in a study of shared clonotypes between healthy human individuals. Assay used: immunoSEQ multiplex PCR; TCRdb lists only in-frame clones, some missing. The sample contains approximately 2.5 million clones, 93% of which appear only once. The source material was naive CD4+ T cells from PBMCs. Subset in this sample: CD45RA+ positively selected. All receptors come from a man younger than 35 in good health. Some clones in this sample may be carry-over from other donors' samples.

This chain joins TRBV28 and TRBJ2-2; D is perhaps TRBD2 (6 bases). This CDR3 contains 14 residues. Trimming cost V 7 bases and J 5 bases, with 14 bases left between them. The germline gives CDR1 MDHEN, CDR2 SYDVKM. The DNA for the CDR3 is TGTGCCAGCACCTCCGGGACTTTGACCGGGGAGCTGTTTTTT. Translating it yields CASTSGTLTGELFF.

CDR3 amino acids: CASSQSPLSTDTQYF. In DNA, the CDR3 is TGCGCCAGCAGCCAAAGTCCTCTTAGCACAGATACGCAGTATTTT. V and J are TRBV4-1 and TRBJ2-3; D gene ambiguous. CDR1 MGHRA and CDR2 YSYEKL come from the germline V gene. Trimming took 2 bases from V and 0 from J, leaving 9 bases between them. The CDR3 spans 15 residues.

V gene TRBV7-9 combines with J gene TRBJ2-7; 10 positions agree with TRBD2. The V gene's germline CDR1 is SEHNR and CDR2 FQNEAQ (reference sequence). Losses at the gene ends were 4 bases for V and 7 bases for J; bases not matched to a gene: 13. The CDR3 contains 16 residues. CDR3 protein: CASSSPLGTSAREQYF. The CDR3 DNA reads as TGTGCCAGCAGCTCCCCCTTGGGGACTAGCGCGAGGGAGCAGTACTTC.

The chain couples TRBV7-2 to TRBJ2-3; the match to TRBD2 covers 10 bases. CDR1 is SGHTA, CDR2 FQGNSA, per germline. V dropped 4 bases and J dropped 2; count of bases not matched to a gene: 3. This CDR3 is 15 amino acids long. The CDR3 region has the DNA TGTGCCAGCAGCTCAACTAGCGGGGCCACAGATACGCAGTATTTT. Translation: CASSSTSGATDTQYF.

The chain employs TRBV19 and TRBJ2-7; TRBD2 might be the D (5 bases). The CDR3 totals 13 residues. Germline assignment: CDR1 LNHDA and CDR2 SQIVND (reference sequence). V was shortened by 3 bases and J by 7 bases, with 13 bases between the two germline ends. The CDR3 loop is CASSISRPGEQYF. Written as DNA, the CDR3 is TGTGCCAGTAGTATTAGTCGGCCGGGGGAGCAGTACTTC.

The rearrangement uses TRBV15 and TRBJ2-7, with 7 bases matching TRBD2. The V gene end was trimmed by 3 bases and the J gene end by 0 bases; junction bases not matched to a gene: 2. The CDR3 consists of 14 residues. Germline values: CDR1 LNHNV, CDR2 YYDKDF (reference sequence). CDR3 amino acids: CATSSRGSSYEQYF. In DNA form, the CDR3 reads TGTGCCACCAGCAGTCGCGGGAGCTCCTACGAGCAGTACTTC.

This CDR3 reads CASSLPASLEQYF. DNA of the CDR3: TGTGCCAGCAGCTTACCCGCTAGCTTGGAGCAGTACTTC. J is TRBJ2-7 and V is TRBV7-9; D is perhaps TRBD2 (5 bases). Germline values: CDR1 SEHNR, CDR2 FQNEAQ (reference sequence). V was pared by 2 bases and J by 7 bases, with 12 bases between. CDR3 length: 13 amino acids.

This chain links TRBV27 with TRBJ1-5; D might be TRBD1 (6 bases). Germline CDR1 is MNHEY and CDR2 is SMNVEV (reference sequence). Between the trimmed V and J ends, which lost 6 bases and 9 bases, there was a span of 21 bases. This CDR3 contains 15 residues. The CDR3 sequence is CASSPRTASLRPQHF. The CDR3 DNA reads as TGTGCCAGCAGCCCTCGGACAGCGTCGCTGAGGCCCCAGCATTTT.

The DNA for the CDR3 is TGTGCCAGCAGCCAACAGACAGGCACTAGCACAGATACGCAGTATTTT. Translating it yields CASSQQTGTSTDTQYF. The chain is built from TRBV5-4 and TRBJ2-3, with D tentatively TRBD1 (6 bases). The germline CDR1 and CDR2 sequences are SGHNT and YYREEE (reference sequence). The germline V and J ends were trimmed by 4 bases and 0 bases, with 15 bases remaining between them. CDR3 length: 16 residues.

This chain links TRBV27 with TRBJ2-4; D is possibly TRBD1 (5 bases). The CDR3 has 16 amino acids. The V gene lost 5 bases and the J gene lost 0 bases, with 14 bases spanning the gap. CDR1 and CDR2 (germline): MNHEY, SMNVEV (reference sequence). CDR3 sequence: CASSLQGPQAKNIQYF. The CDR3 coding sequence is TGTGCCAGCAGTCTCCAGGGCCCTCAAGCCAAAAACATTCAGTACTTC.

This clone was observed a few times. The V gene is TRBV7-9, the J gene TRBJ1-2; no reliable D call. The V gene lost 5 bases and the J gene lost 4 bases, with 14 bases spanning the gap. The CDR3 runs 14 residues. Looked up from germline, CDR1 is SEHNR and CDR2 is FQNEAQ (reference sequence). The CDR3 nucleotides read TGTGCCAGCAGCGAGGGCGGACGGAGCTATGGCTACACCTTC. Translated: CASSEGGRSYGYTF.

The chain recombines TRBV7-3 with TRBJ2-1, with TRBD2 identical over 9 bases. Germline CDR1 reads SGHTA; CDR2 reads FQGTGA. The CDR3 covers 15 residues. V shed 2 bases, J shed 8 bases, and the junction held 7 bases outside the gene matches. CDR3 loop: CASSLRAGGPYEQFF. Written as DNA, the CDR3 is TGTGCCAGCAGCTTACGGGCGGGAGGGCCATATGAGCAGTTCTTC.

Turning to this clone: The sample contains more than one DNA sequence encoding this CDR3. The chain combines TRBV6-5 with TRBJ1-4; 10 nucleotides match TRBD1. The germline gives CDR1 MNHEY, CDR2 SVGAGI. This CDR3 region has 15 residues. With V trimmed by 0 bases and J by 5 bases, 0 bases remained unmatched. This chain's CDR3 is CASSYSTGGNEKLFF. CDR3 nucleotide sequence: TGTGCCAGCAGTTACTCGACAGGGGGCAATGAAAAACTGTTTTTT.

J is TRBJ1-1 and V is TRBV9; TRBD1 is a possible D gene (6 bases). Trimming stripped 3 bases from V and 8 bases from J, with 14 bases between. Germline V CDR1 and CDR2: SGDLS, YYNGEE. The CDR3 is made up of 13 amino acids. The CDR3 region has the DNA TGTGCCAGCAGCGCTCAGGTCGGGACAGAAGCTTTCTTT. It encodes CASSAQVGTEAFF.

V gene TRBV2 combines with J gene TRBJ2-5; 7 nucleotides match TRBD1. CDR1 and CDR2 (germline): SNHLY, FYNNEI. The junction had 3 bases not matched to a gene; V was cut back by 7 bases and J by 1 base. The CDR3 has 13 amino acids. Written as DNA, the CDR3 is TGTGCCAGCAATCAGGGGGTCCAAGAGACCCAGTACTTC. Encoded protein: CASNQGVQETQYF. Filled out from reference TRBV2 and TRBJ2-5, the complete variable domain reads EPEVTQTPSHQVTQMGQEVILRCVPISNHLYFYWYRQILGQKVEFLVSFYNNEISEKSEIFDDQFSVERPDGSNFTLKIRSTKLEDSAMYFCASNQGVQETQYFGPGTRLLVL.

The CDR3 region is CASSLVGRERQTQYF. The CDR3 DNA reads TGCGCCAGCAGCTTGGTTGGGCGGGAGAGGCAGACCCAGTACTTC. The chain recombines TRBV5-1 with TRBJ2-5, with 7 bases matching TRBD2. This CDR3 is 15 amino acids long. The junction had 8 bases not matched to a gene; V was cut back by 0 bases and J by 6 bases. Germline V gene lookup returns CDR1 SGHRS and CDR2 YFSETQ. The complete variable domain, with remaining parts taken from reference TRBV5-1 and TRBJ2-5, reads KAGVTQTPRYLIKTRGQQVTLSCSPISGHRSVSWYQQTPGQGLQFLFEYFSETQRNKGNFPGRFSGRQFSNSRSEMNVSTLELGDSALYLCASSLVGRERQTQYFGPGTRLLVL.

The V call is TRBV7-2, the J call TRBJ1-2, with 9 bases matching TRBD1. V dropped 6 bases and J dropped 5; count of bases not matched to a gene: 4. Germline values: CDR1 SGHTA, CDR2 FQGNSA. The CDR3 has 13 amino acids. The CDR3 protein is CASSKDRGYGYTF. CDR3 DNA: TGTGCCAGCAGTAAGGACAGGGGATATGGCTACACCTTC.

The DNA for the CDR3 is TGTGCCAGTAGTCTCCTACAGGGGGCGGGATCTGGGGCCAACGTCCTGACTTTC. Translation: CASSLLQGAGSGANVLTF. The chain recombines TRBV19 with TRBJ2-6; 9 nucleotides agree with TRBD1. Germline assignment: CDR1 LNHDA and CDR2 SQIVND (reference sequence). The CDR3 runs to 18 residues. Trimming at V came to 5 bases and at J to 1 base, leaving 9 bases not matched to a gene.

The chain recombines TRBV7-3 with TRBJ2-1; D gene unclear. The CDR3 has 17 amino acids. Trimming took 1 base from V and 0 from J, leaving 13 bases between them. Germline CDR1 and CDR2: SGHTA and FQGTGA. The DNA for the CDR3 is TGTGCCAGCAGCTTAAACAGCCCTCAGAGCTCCTACAATGAGCAGTTCTTC. Its translation: CASSLNSPQSSYNEQFF.

J is TRBJ1-5 and V is TRBV10-3; D remains ambiguous. V dropped 3 bases and J dropped 4 bases, with 19 bases sitting between them. The CDR3 contains 17 residues. The germline gives CDR1 ENHRY, CDR2 SYGVKD. CDR3 nucleotides: TGTGCCATCAGTGAATTCCCCACTCCAACGGGGAATCAGCCCCAGCATTTT. Protein: CAISEFPTPTGNQPQHF.

The CDR3 DNA sequence: TGTGCCAGTATTAAGTTGGGCAGGGGGAACACTGAAGCTTTCTTT. Its protein product is CASIKLGRGNTEAFF. J is TRBJ1-1 and V is TRBV19; perhaps TRBD1 as D (6 bases). Germline CDR1 is LNHDA and CDR2 is SQIVND (reference sequence). Between the trimmed V and J ends, which lost 7 bases and 1 base, there was a span of 16 bases. This CDR3 spans 15 amino acids.

V is TRBV28 and J is TRBJ2-7, with 14 nucleotides matching TRBD2. Germline V gives CDR1 MDHEN, CDR2 SYDVKM. CDR3 size: 17 residues. V shed 6 bases, J shed 0 bases, and the junction held 7 bases outside the gene matches. The chain's CDR3 is CASRPRTSGGSSYEQYF. In DNA form, the CDR3 reads TGTGCCAGCAGGCCGCGGACTAGCGGGGGGAGCTCCTACGAGCAGTACTTC.

This clone was observed a single time. The gene calls are TRBV5-4 and TRBJ2-1, with 12 bases identical to TRBD2. The junction had 6 bases not matched to a gene; V was cut back by 4 bases and J by 4 bases. Germline V gene data show CDR1 as SGHNT and CDR2 as YYREEE (reference sequence). The length of the CDR3 is 16 residues. For the CDR3, the DNA is TGTGCCAGCAGCACACGACTAGCGGGAGTATACAATGAGCAGTTCTTC. As protein: CASSTRLAGVYNEQFF.